These T cell receptor beta chains were read from a single sample in a study of blood T cell repertoires in COVID-19. Data came from immunoSEQ multiplex PCR; TCRdb stores just in-frame clones and leaves some out. Among about 230,000 clones listed, under 90% were seen once. The material sequenced was PBMCs or T cells enriched from blood (not recorded which). These receptors were obtained from a woman between 25 and 40 years old with acute COVID-19. The CDR3 runs from the conserved cysteine through the conserved F or W. A D gene is named only where the DNA matches it firmly. For some rows the clone size is stated as once, few or many, or as a class when expanded; others skip it.

v_gene: TRBV7-3
j_gene: TRBJ2-3
d_gene: NA
abundance: NA
CDR3aa: CASSAGQPSTDTQYF
CDR3nt: TGTGCCAGCAGCGCGGGACAGCCAAGCACAGATACGCAGTATTTT

v_gene: TRBV7-9
j_gene: TRBJ1-2
d_gene: NA
abundance: NA
CDR3aa: CASSFAVDSSIDF
CDR3nt: TGTGCCAGCAGCTTTGCCGTGGACAGTTCCATAGATTTC

v_gene: TRBV11-3
j_gene: TRBJ2-3
d_gene: NA
abundance: NA
CDR3aa: CASSVEGTDTQYF
CDR3nt: TGTGCCAGCAGCGTGGAGGGTACAGATACGCAGTATTTT

v_gene: TRBV29-1
j_gene: TRBJ2-7
d_gene: TRBD1
abundance: NA
CDR3aa: CSVRLDREPYEQYF
CDR3nt: TGCAGCGTTCGCTTGGACAGGGAACCCTACGAGCAGTACTTC

v_gene: TRBV25-1
j_gene: TRBJ2-2
d_gene: TRBD1
abundance: NA
CDR3aa: CASSEIRQGARTGELFF
CDR3nt: TGTGCCAGCAGTGAAATACGACAGGGGGCGCGGACCGGGGAGCTGTTTTTT

v_gene: TRBV5-1
j_gene: TRBJ1-2
d_gene: NA
abundance: NA
CDR3aa: CASSLVGEPNYGYTF
CDR3nt: TGCGCCAGCAGCTTGGTGGGCGAGCCTAACTATGGCTACACCTTC

v_gene: TRBV9
j_gene: TRBJ1-2
d_gene: NA
abundance: NA
CDR3aa: CASSGIRQDHYGYTF
CDR3nt: TGTGCCAGCAGCGGTATAAGGCAGGATCACTATGGCTACACCTTC

v_gene: TRBV4-3
j_gene: TRBJ1-1
d_gene: NA
abundance: NA
CDR3aa: CASSQDGVRGNTEAFF
CDR3nt: TGCGCCAGCAGCCAAGATGGAGTCAGGGGGAACACTGAAGCTTTCTTT

v_gene: TRBV7-3
j_gene: TRBJ1-2
d_gene: TRBD1
abundance: NA
CDR3aa: CASKQRDRGLYGYTF
CDR3nt: TGTGCCAGCAAACAACGAGACAGGGGCCTCTATGGCTACACCTTC

v_gene: TRBV9
j_gene: TRBJ2-2
d_gene: TRBD2
abundance: NA
CDR3aa: CASTSGEGNTGELFF
CDR3nt: TGTGCCAGCACCTCCGGGGAGGGGAACACCGGGGAGCTGTTTTTT

v_gene: TRBV23-1
j_gene: TRBJ1-1
d_gene: NA
abundance: NA
CDR3aa: CASSQSGRFMNTEAFF
CDR3nt: TGCGCCAGCAGTCAATCTGGTAGATTTATGAACACTGAAGCTTTCTTT

v_gene: TRBV6-5
j_gene: TRBJ1-1
d_gene: NA
abundance: NA
CDR3aa: CASSLERDTEAFF
CDR3nt: TGTGCCAGCAGTTTAGAACGGGACACTGAAGCTTTCTTT

v_gene: TRBV11-2
j_gene: TRBJ2-5
d_gene: NA
abundance: NA
CDR3aa: CASTLGGETQYF
CDR3nt: TGTGCCAGCACTCTCGGAGGCGAGACCCAGTACTTC

v_gene: TRBV27
j_gene: TRBJ1-5
d_gene: NA
abundance: NA
CDR3aa: CASGGVQPQHF
CDR3nt: TGTGCCAGCGGAGGGGTTCAGCCCCAGCATTTT

v_gene: TRBV7-8
j_gene: TRBJ1-5
d_gene: NA
abundance: once
CDR3aa: CASSLVSGVPQHF
CDR3nt: TGTGCCAGCAGCTTAGTCTCGGGGGTGCCCCAGCATTTT

v_gene: TRBV5-1
j_gene: TRBJ1-3
d_gene: NA
abundance: NA
CDR3aa: CASSYTGSSGNTIYF
CDR3nt: TGCGCCAGCAGTTATACAGGTTCCTCTGGAAACACCATATATTTT

v_gene: TRBV5-1
j_gene: TRBJ1-1
d_gene: TRBD1
abundance: NA
CDR3aa: CASSSTGGAYTEAFF
CDR3nt: TGCGCCAGCAGCTCGACAGGGGGCGCTTATACTGAAGCTTTCTTT

v_gene: TRBV10-2
j_gene: TRBJ1-2
d_gene: NA
abundance: NA
CDR3aa: CASSESTGGQVGYTF
CDR3nt: TGCGCCAGCAGTGAGTCGACCGGGGGGCAGGTCGGCTACACCTTC

v_gene: TRBV4-3
j_gene: TRBJ1-1
d_gene: NA
abundance: NA
CDR3aa: CASSPQGNTEAFF
CDR3nt: TGCGCCAGCAGCCCTCAGGGAAACACTGAAGCTTTCTTT

v_gene: TRBV25-1
j_gene: TRBJ1-5
d_gene: TRBD1
abundance: NA
CDR3aa: CASSDKQGLSNQPQHF
CDR3nt: TGTGCCAGCAGTGACAAACAGGGGCTAAGCAATCAGCCCCAGCATTTT

v_gene: TRBV5-4
j_gene: TRBJ1-4
d_gene: TRBD1
abundance: once
CDR3aa: CASSPHRGQGEKLFF
CDR3nt: TGTGCCAGCAGCCCTCACAGGGGGCAAGGTGAAAAACTGTTTTTT

v_gene: TRBV19
j_gene: TRBJ1-1
d_gene: NA
abundance: NA
CDR3aa: CASSILSGAPNTEAFF
CDR3nt: TGTGCCAGTAGTATATTGTCAGGGGCCCCGAACACTGAAGCTTTCTTT

v_gene: TRBV6-5
j_gene: TRBJ1-1
d_gene: NA
abundance: NA
CDR3aa: CASRPTDRLATEAFF
CDR3nt: TGTGCCAGCAGGCCAACCGACCGGTTAGCGACTGAAGCTTTCTTT

v_gene: TRBV5-4
j_gene: TRBJ2-2
d_gene: TRBD1
abundance: NA
CDR3aa: CASSSPGQGTTGELFF
CDR3nt: TGTGCCAGCAGCTCCCCGGGACAGGGGACGACCGGGGAGCTGTTTTTT

v_gene: TRBV20-1
j_gene: TRBJ2-7
d_gene: NA
abundance: NA
CDR3aa: CRPTGPYEQYF
CDR3nt: TGCAGGCCTACAGGGCCCTACGAGCAGTACTTC

v_gene: TRBV5-6
j_gene: TRBJ2-7
d_gene: TRBD1
abundance: NA
CDR3aa: CASSADTGTGTYEQYF
CDR3nt: TGTGCCAGCAGCGCAGACACGGGGACAGGGACCTACGAGCAGTACTTC

v_gene: TRBV4-1
j_gene: TRBJ2-7
d_gene: NA
abundance: NA
CDR3aa: CASSQGDRISGYEQYF
CDR3nt: TGCGCCAGCAGCCAAGGCGACAGGATCTCAGGGTACGAGCAGTACTTC

v_gene: TRBV5-1
j_gene: TRBJ1-1
d_gene: NA
abundance: few
CDR3aa: CASSPGGGINEAFF
CDR3nt: TGCGCCAGCAGCCCTGGAGGCGGGATAAATGAAGCTTTCTTT

v_gene: TRBV28
j_gene: TRBJ1-6
d_gene: NA
abundance: NA
CDR3aa: CATAGRSPLHF
CDR3nt: TGTGCCACGGCAGGGCGCTCACCCCTCCACTTT

v_gene: TRBV30
j_gene: TRBJ1-1
d_gene: NA
abundance: NA
CDR3aa: CAWRGGWNTEAFF
CDR3nt: TGTGCCTGGAGAGGCGGGTGGAACACTGAAGCTTTCTTT

v_gene: TRBV11-3
j_gene: TRBJ1-5
d_gene: TRBD1
abundance: NA
CDR3aa: CASSLVGQGGWFAQPQHF
CDR3nt: TGTGCCAGCAGCTTAGTTGGACAGGGAGGGTGGTTCGCTCAGCCCCAGCATTTT

v_gene: TRBV7-8
j_gene: TRBJ2-3
d_gene: TRBD2
abundance: NA
CDR3aa: CASSLGRGTSTDTQYF
CDR3nt: TGTGCCAGCAGCTTAGGGCGGGGGACTAGCACAGATACGCAGTATTTT

v_gene: TRBV2
j_gene: TRBJ1-6
d_gene: NA
abundance: NA
CDR3aa: CASRDSSYNSPLHF
CDR3nt: TGTGCCAGCAGAGATAGCTCCTATAATTCACCCCTCCACTTT

v_gene: TRBV19
j_gene: TRBJ1-2
d_gene: NA
abundance: NA
CDR3aa: CASSIGARDPDGYTF
CDR3nt: TGTGCCAGTAGTATAGGGGCCCGGGATCCGGATGGCTACACCTTC

v_gene: TRBV9
j_gene: TRBJ1-1
d_gene: NA
abundance: NA
CDR3aa: CASSVVEVTEAFF
CDR3nt: TGTGCCAGCAGCGTGGTGGAGGTAACTGAAGCTTTCTTT

v_gene: TRBV9
j_gene: TRBJ1-3
d_gene: NA
abundance: few
CDR3aa: CASSVEPGVAGNTIYF
CDR3nt: TGTGCCAGCAGCGTAGAACCGGGGGTGGCTGGAAACACCATATATTTT

v_gene: TRBV29-1
j_gene: TRBJ1-2
d_gene: TRBD1
abundance: once
CDR3aa: CSGLTGQGYYGYTF
CDR3nt: TGCAGCGGTCTCACGGGACAGGGATATTATGGCTACACCTTC